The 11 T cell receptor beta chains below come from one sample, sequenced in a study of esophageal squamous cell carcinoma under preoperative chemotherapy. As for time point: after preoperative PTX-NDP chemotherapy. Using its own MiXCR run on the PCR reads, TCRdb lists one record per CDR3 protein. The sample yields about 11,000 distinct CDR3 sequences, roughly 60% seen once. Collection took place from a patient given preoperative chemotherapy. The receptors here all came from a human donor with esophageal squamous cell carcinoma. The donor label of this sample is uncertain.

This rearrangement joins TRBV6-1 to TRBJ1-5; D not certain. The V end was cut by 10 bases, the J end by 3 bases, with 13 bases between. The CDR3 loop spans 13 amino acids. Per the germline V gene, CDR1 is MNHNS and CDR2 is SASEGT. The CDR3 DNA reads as TGTGCCACATCCCGAGGCTTCAATCAGCCCCAGCATTTT. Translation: CATSRGFNQPQHF.

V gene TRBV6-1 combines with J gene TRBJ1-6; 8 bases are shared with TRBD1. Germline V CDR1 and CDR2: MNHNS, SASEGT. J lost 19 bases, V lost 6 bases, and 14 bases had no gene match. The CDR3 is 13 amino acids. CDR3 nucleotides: TGTGCCAGCAGAGACAGGGGTTCCTACGAGCAGCACTTT. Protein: CASRDRGSYEQHF.

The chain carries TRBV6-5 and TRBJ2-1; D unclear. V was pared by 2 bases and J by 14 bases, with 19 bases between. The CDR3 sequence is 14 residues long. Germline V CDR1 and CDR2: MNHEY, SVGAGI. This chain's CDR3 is CASSYTPSGPREFF. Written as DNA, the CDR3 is TGTGCCAGCAGTTACACCCCCTCCGGGCCGCGCGAGTTCTTC.

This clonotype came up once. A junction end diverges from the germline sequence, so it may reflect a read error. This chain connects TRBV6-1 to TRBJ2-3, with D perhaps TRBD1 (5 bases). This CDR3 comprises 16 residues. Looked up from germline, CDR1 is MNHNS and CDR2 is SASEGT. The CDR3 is CASSELGLRYKNTQYF. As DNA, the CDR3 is TGTGCCAGCAGTGAATTGGGGCTAAGATACAAAAACACGCAGTACTTT.

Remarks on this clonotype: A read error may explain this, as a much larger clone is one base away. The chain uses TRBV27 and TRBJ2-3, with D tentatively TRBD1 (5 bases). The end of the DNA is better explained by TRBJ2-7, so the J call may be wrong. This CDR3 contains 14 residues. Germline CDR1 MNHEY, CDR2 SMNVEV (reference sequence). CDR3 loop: CVSSPDISNYEQYF. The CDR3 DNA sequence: TGTGTCAGCAGTCCGGACATTTCCAACTACGAGCAGTACTTC.

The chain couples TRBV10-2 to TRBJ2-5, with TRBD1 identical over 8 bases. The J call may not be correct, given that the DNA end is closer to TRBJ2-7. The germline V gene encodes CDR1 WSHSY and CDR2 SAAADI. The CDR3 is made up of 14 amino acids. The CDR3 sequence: CASSYRGLGYEQYF. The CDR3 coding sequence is TGCGCCAGCAGTTACAGGGGGTTAGGATACGAGCAGTACTTC.

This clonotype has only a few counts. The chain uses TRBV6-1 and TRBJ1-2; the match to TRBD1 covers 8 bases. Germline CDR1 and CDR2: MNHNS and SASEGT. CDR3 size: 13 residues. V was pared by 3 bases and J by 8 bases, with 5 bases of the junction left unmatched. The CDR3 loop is CASSDPGGRGYTF. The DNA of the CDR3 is TGTGCCAGCAGTGATCCAGGGGGCAGGGGCTACACCTTC.

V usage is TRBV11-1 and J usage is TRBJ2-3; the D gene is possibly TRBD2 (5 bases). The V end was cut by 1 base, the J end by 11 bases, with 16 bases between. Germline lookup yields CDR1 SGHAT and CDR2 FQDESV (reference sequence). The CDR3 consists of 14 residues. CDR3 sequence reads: CASSLGRVLGEQYF. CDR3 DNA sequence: TGTGCCAGCAGCTTAGGGCGGGTACTCGGTGAGCAGTATTTT.

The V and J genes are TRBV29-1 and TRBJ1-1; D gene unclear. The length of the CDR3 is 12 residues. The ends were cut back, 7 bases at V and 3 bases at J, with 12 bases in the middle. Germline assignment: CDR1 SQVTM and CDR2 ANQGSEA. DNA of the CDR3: TGCAGCGCTCTGTCACGTCACACTGAAGCTTTCTTT. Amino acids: CSALSRHTEAFF.

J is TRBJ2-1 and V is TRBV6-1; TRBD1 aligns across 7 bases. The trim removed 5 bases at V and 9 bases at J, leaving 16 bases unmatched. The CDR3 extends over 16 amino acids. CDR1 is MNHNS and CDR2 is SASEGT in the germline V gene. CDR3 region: CASSTQGPLQQGEQFF. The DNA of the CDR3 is TGTGCCAGCAGTACACAGGGGCCCCTTCAACAGGGTGAGCAGTTCTTC.

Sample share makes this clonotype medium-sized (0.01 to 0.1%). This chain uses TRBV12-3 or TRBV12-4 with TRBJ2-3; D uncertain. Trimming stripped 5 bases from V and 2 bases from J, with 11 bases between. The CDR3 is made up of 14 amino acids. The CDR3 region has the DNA TGTGCCAGCAGTCGGACGGAAGTCACAGATACGCAGTATTTT. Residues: CASSRTEVTDTQYF.